This T cell receptor beta chain stems from a study of T cells after yellow fever vaccination. TCRdb passed the 5' RACE reads through MiXCR, listing each CDR3 protein once. The sample carries 150,000 to 200,000 distinct CDR3 sequences, approximately 6.2% recorded once. This clonotype was seen at least ten times. CDR1 and CDR2 from the germline V gene are DFQATT and SNEGSKA (reference sequence). This CDR3 spans 12 amino acids. Trimming removed 3 bases at V and 3 bases at J, with 6 bases between. V and J are TRBV20-1 and TRBJ2-1; unclear D gene. The material sequenced was CD4+ T cells sorted from PBMCs, taken on the day of the first yellow fever vaccination. This sequence originates from a man younger than 35 who received the YFV17D yellow fever vaccine. The CDR3 spells CSARVYYNEQFF. DNA of the CDR3: TGCAGTGCTAGGGTTTACTACAATGAGCAGTTCTTC.